This passage covers 11 T cell receptor beta chains from one sample sequenced in a study of CD8+CD57+ T cells in acquired aplastic anemia. The sequenced patients had an expansion of CD8+CD57+ cells seen by flow cytometry. Template material for TCR beta VDJ and CDR3 profiling consisted of genomic DNA. TCRdb recomputed calls from the reads with MiXCR, one row per CDR3 protein. The table includes 180,000 or so distinct CDR3 sequences, around half detected once. Sequences were obtained from sorted CD4+, CD8+, or CD8+CD57+ T cells (not recorded which) from PBMCs. All receptors come from a human donor with aplastic anemia.

The rearrangement uses TRBV4-2 and TRBJ2-3; 7 nucleotides match TRBD1. The CDR3 extends over 15 amino acids. Germline trimming cut 2 bases from V and 11 bases from J; bases unmatched to any gene: 13. CDR1 and CDR2 (germline): LGHNA, YNFKEQ. CDR3 in amino acids: CASSQRQGSYNEQYF. The DNA of the CDR3 is TGTGCCAGCAGCCAACGACAGGGCTCCTACAATGAGCAGTATTTT.

This clonotype was seen a few times. The CDR3 spells CAGSDRGSGANVLTF. Here the CDR3 DNA reads TGTGCCGGTTCCGATCGGGGTTCCGGGGCCAACGTCCTGACTTTC. The chain couples TRBV2 to TRBJ2-6, with D possibly being TRBD2 (5 bases). There are 15 residues in the CDR3. V lost 11 bases and J 4 bases, leaving 18 bases between the germline ends. Germline lookup yields CDR1 SNHLY and CDR2 FYNNEI.

The V and J genes are TRBV2 and TRBJ2-5; 9 bases align to TRBD2. Germline V gene data show CDR1 as SNHLY and CDR2 as FYNNEI. This CDR3 is built from 16 residues. J lost 3 bases, V lost 3 bases, and 8 bases had no gene match. CDR3 coding DNA: TGTGCCAGCAGTGACCGGAGGAGCGGGAGGAAAGAGACCCAGTACTTC. The encoded protein is CASSDRRSGRKETQYF. Using reference TRBV2 and TRBJ2-5 for the parts outside the CDR3, the full variable domain is EPEVTQTPSHQVTQMGQEVILRCVPISNHLYFYWYRQILGQKVEFLVSFYNNEISEKSEIFDDQFSVERPDGSNFTLKIRSTKLEDSAMYFCASSDRRSGRKETQYFGPGTRLLVL.

This clonotype was counted ten times or more. The chain joins TRBV7-2 to TRBJ1-1, with D tentatively TRBD1 (6 bases). The CDR3 has 17 residues. V lost 1 base and J 1 base, leaving 16 bases between the germline ends. Per germline, CDR1 SGHTA and CDR2 FQGNSA. The DNA of the CDR3 is TGTGCCAGCAGCTTAGAGAGTACAGGGCACGGGAACACTGAAGCTTTCTTT. It encodes CASSLESTGHGNTEAFF.

The V gene is TRBV10-3, the J gene TRBJ2-2; TRBD1 matches at 7 bases. This CDR3 spans 16 amino acids. The V and J ends lost 7 bases and 3 bases, in that order; junction bases with no gene match: 11. Germline lookup yields CDR1 ENHRY and CDR2 SYGVKD. In nucleotides, the CDR3 is TGTGCCATCAAAGACAGGGTCGTCGGGGACACCGGGGAGCTGTTTTTT. This encodes CAIKDRVVGDTGELFF.

In this sample, this clonotype turned up many times. V is TRBV6-1 and J is TRBJ2-1; D gene uncertain. Between the trimmed V and J ends, which lost 4 bases and 14 bases, there was a span of 15 bases. Germline CDR1 MNHNS, CDR2 SASEGT. This CDR3 has 12 residues. The CDR3 sequence: CASSVFGDLEFF. Written as DNA, the CDR3 is TGTGCCAGCAGTGTCTTTGGGGATCTGGAGTTCTTC.

The chain carries TRBV10-3 and TRBJ1-2, with TRBD1 identical over 8 bases. Germline V gene sequence: CDR1 ENHRY, CDR2 SYGVKD. The trim removed 8 bases at V and 4 bases at J, leaving 6 bases unmatched. CDR3 size: 13 residues. The CDR3 protein is CAILTGQGYGYTF. CDR3 nucleotide sequence: TGTGCCATCCTAACCGGACAGGGCTATGGCTACACCTTC.

This clonotype has at least ten counts. The rearrangement uses TRBV12-3 or TRBV12-4 and TRBJ2-5; D is undetermined. The CDR3 length is 12 residues. The V gene lost 3 bases and the J gene lost 5 bases, with 7 bases spanning the gap. CDR3 residues: CASSFNIETQYF. The CDR3 region has the DNA TGTGCCAGCAGTTTTAATATCGAGACCCAGTACTTC.

This clonotype showed up many times. The gene calls are TRBV7-2 and TRBJ2-7; tentative D call: TRBD2 (5 bases). Germline loops: CDR1 SGHTA, CDR2 FQGNSA. This CDR3 region has 14 residues. Trimming left V 1 base short and J 2 bases short, with 9 bases between. CDR3 nucleotide sequence: TGTGCCAGCAGCTTAGGAGGGAGCCCCTACGAGCAGTACTTC. Translation: CASSLGGSPYEQYF. The full variable domain, with the rest looked up from reference TRBV7-2 and TRBJ2-7, is GAGVSQSPSNKVTEKGKDVELRCDPISGHTALYWYRQSLGQGLEFLIYFQGNSAPDKSGLPSDRFSAERTGGSVSTLTIQRTQQEDSAVYLCASSLGGSPYEQYFGPGTRLTVT.

Note on this clonotype: Compared with germline, one end of the junction differs, possibly owing to a read error. This chain joins TRBV10-2 and TRBJ1-2; D is unresolved. Germline values: CDR1 WSHSY, CDR2 SAAADI. The CDR3 consists of 16 residues. The CDR3 nucleotides read TGCACCAGCAGTGTTCCATCCCTCTTTGGGAATTACGGCTACACCTTC. This sequence encodes CTSSVPSLFGNYGYTF.

The rearrangement uses TRBV20-1 and TRBJ1-2, with 7 bases matching TRBD1. CDR1 is DFQATT, CDR2 SNEGSKA, per germline (reference sequence). The V and J ends lost 6 bases and 4 bases, in that order; junction bases with no gene match: 2. The CDR3 length is 11 residues. The CDR3 sequence is CSARTGYGYTF. The CDR3 DNA reads as TGCAGTGCAAGGACAGGCTATGGCTACACCTTC.